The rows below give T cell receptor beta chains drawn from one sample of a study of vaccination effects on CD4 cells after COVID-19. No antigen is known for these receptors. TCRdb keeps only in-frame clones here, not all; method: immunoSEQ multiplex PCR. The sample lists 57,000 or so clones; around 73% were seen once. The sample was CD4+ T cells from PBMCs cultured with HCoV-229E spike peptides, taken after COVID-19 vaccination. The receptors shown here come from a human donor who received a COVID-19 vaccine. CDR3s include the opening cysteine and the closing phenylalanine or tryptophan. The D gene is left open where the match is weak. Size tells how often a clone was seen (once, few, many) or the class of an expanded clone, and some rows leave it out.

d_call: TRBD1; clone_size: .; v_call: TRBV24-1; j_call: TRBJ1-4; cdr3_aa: CATSDSRGPGEKLFF; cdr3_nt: TGTGCCACCAGTGACTCCAGGGGGCCCGGTGAAAAACTGTTTTTT
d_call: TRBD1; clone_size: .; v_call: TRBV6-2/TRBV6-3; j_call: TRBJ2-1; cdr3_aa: CASSYNPRGRRDEQFF; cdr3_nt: TGTGCCAGCAGTTACAACCCCAGGGGGCGCAGGGATGAGCAGTTCTTC
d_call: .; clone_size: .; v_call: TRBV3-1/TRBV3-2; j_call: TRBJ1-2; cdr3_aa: CASSQGPPAGNYGYTF; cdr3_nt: TGTGCCAGCAGCCAAGGCCCCCCGGCAGGGAACTATGGCTACACCTTC
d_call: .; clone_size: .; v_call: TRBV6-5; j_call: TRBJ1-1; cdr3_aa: CASTQWTGNTEAFF; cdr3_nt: TGTGCCAGCACCCAATGGACGGGGAACACTGAAGCTTTCTTT
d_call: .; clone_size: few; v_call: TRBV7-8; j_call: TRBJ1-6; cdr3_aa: CASSRAAGPNNSPLHF; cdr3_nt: TGTGCCAGCAGCCGCGCCGCCGGGCCTAATAATTCACCCCTCCACTTT
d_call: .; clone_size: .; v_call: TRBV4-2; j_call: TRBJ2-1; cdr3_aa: CASSQVSFNEQFF; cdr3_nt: TGTGCCAGCAGCCAAGTTTCTTTCAATGAGCAGTTCTTC
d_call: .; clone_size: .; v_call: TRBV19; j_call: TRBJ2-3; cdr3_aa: CASSSTIADTQYF; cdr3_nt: TGTGCCAGTAGTTCTACAATCGCAGATACGCAGTATTTT
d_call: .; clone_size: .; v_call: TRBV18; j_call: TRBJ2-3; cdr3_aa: CASSPMKGSDTQYF; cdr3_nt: TGTGCCAGCTCACCAATGAAGGGATCAGATACGCAGTATTTT
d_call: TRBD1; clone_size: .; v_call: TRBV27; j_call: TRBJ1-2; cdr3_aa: CASSSSDRVYGYTF; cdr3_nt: TGTGCCAGCAGTTCCTCGGACAGGGTCTATGGCTACACCTTC
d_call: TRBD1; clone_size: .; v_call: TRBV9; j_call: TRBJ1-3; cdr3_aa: CASSPTTGNGNTIYF; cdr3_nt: TGTGCCAGCAGCCCCACGACAGGGAACGGAAACACCATATATTTT
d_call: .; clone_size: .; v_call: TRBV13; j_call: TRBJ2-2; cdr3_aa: CASSLVAGGAGTGELFF; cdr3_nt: TGTGCCAGCAGCTTAGTTGCTGGAGGGGCGGGCACCGGGGAGCTGTTTTTT
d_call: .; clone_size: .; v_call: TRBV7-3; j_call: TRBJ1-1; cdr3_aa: CASSPRGGRNTEAFF; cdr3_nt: TGTGCCAGCAGCCCCCGAGGGGGACGGAACACTGAAGCTTTCTTT
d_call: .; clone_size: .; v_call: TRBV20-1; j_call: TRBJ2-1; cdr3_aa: CSASKGDEQFF; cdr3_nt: TGCAGTGCTAGTAAGGGGGACGAGCAGTTCTTC
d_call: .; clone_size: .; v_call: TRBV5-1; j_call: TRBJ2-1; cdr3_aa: CASSLADNQVREQFF; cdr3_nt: TGCGCCAGCAGCTTGGCGGACAACCAGGTCCGTGAGCAGTTCTTC
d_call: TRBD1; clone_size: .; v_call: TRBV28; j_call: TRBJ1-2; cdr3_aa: CASRGQGYNYGYTF; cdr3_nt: TGTGCCAGCAGAGGACAGGGCTATAACTATGGCTACACCTTC
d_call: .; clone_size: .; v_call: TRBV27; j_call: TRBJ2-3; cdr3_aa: CASNERGRSTDTQYF; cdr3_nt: TGTGCCAGCAATGAACGGGGGAGGAGCACAGATACGCAGTATTTT
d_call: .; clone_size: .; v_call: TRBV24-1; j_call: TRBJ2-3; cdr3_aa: CATSARDTATDTQYF; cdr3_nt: TGTGCCACCAGTGCTCGGGACACTGCCACAGATACGCAGTATTTT
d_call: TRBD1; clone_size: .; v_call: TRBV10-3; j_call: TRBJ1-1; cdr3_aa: CAISEDRVTTEAFF; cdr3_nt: TGTGCCATCAGTGAGGACAGGGTAACCACTGAAGCTTTCTTT
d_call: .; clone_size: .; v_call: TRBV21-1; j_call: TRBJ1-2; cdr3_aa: CASSNDGYTF; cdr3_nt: TGTGCCAGCAGCAATGATGGCTACACCTTC
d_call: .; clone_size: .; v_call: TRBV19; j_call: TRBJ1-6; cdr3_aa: CASSPLGGRNNNSPLHF; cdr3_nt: TGTGCCAGTAGTCCTCTCGGAGGCAGGAACAATAATTCACCCCTCCACTTT
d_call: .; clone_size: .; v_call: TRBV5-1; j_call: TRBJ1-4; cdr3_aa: CASSLNREANEKLFF; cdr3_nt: TGCGCCAGCAGTCTTAACAGGGAGGCTAATGAAAAACTGTTTTTT
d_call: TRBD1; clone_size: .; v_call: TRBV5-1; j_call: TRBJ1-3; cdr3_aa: CASSLNTGASGNTIYF; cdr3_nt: TGCGCCAGCAGCTTGAATACAGGGGCCTCTGGAAACACCATATATTTT
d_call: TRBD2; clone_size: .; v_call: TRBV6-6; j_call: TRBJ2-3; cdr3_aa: CASREISGGFYTQYF; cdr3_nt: TGTGCCAGCAGGGAAATTAGCGGGGGGTTTTATACGCAGTATTTT
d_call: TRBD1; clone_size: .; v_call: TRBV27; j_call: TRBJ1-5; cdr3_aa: CASSSLDRGSNQPQHF; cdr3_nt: TGTGCCAGCAGTTCTCTGGACAGGGGAAGCAATCAGCCCCAGCATTTT
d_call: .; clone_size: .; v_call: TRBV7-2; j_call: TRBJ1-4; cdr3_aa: CASSFQRTNEKLFF; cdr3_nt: TGTGCCAGCAGCTTCCAGAGGACCAATGAAAAACTGTTTTTT
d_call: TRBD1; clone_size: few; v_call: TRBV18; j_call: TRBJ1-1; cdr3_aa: CASSPPTGVNTEAFF; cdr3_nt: TGTGCCAGCTCACCTCCTACAGGGGTAAACACTGAAGCTTTCTTT
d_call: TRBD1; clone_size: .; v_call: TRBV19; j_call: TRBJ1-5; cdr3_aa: CASSMAPGQSNQPQHF; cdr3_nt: TGTGCCAGTAGTATGGCTCCGGGACAGAGCAATCAGCCCCAGCATTTT
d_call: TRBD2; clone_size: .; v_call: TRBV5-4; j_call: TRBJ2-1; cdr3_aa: CASRAGTSSYNEQFF; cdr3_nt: TGTGCCAGCAGGGCCGGGACTAGCTCCTACAATGAGCAGTTCTTC
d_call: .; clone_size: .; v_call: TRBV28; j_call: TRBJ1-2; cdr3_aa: CASSLFRVGTNYGYTF; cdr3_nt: TGTGCCAGCAGTTTATTCAGGGTAGGGACCAACTATGGCTACACCTTC
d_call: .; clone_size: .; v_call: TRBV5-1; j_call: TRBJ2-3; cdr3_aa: CASSPGQPFRDTQYF; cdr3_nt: TGCGCCAGCAGCCCCGGACAGCCCTTCCGGGATACGCAGTATTTT
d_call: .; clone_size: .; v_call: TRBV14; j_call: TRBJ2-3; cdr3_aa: CASSQGFPRLPRGDTQYF; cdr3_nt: TGTGCCAGCAGCCAAGGTTTCCCTCGGCTCCCCCGGGGAGATACGCAGTATTTT
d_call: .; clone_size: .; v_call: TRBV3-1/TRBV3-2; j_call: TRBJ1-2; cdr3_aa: CASSQSQSRTFGAILGYTF; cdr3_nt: TGTGCCAGCAGCCAATCCCAGTCTCGCACTTTTGGGGCAATTCTTGGCTACACCTTC
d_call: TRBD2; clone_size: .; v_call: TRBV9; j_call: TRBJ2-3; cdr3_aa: CASSSRGLAGEADTQYF; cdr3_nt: TGTGCCAGCAGCTCTAGGGGACTAGCGGGGGAAGCAGATACGCAGTATTTT
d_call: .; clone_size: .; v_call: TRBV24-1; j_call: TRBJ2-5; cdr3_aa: CATSGADPIQETQYF; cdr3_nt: TGTGCCACCAGTGGGGCAGATCCAATCCAAGAGACCCAGTACTTC
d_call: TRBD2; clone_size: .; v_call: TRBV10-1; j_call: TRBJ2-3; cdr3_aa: CASSWSGASTDTQYF; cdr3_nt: TGCGCCAGCAGTTGGAGCGGGGCTAGCACAGATACGCAGTATTTT
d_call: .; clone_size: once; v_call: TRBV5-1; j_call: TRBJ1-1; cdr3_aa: CASSLAGQAFF; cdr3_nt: TGCGCCAGCAGCTTGGCGGGACAAGCTTTCTTT
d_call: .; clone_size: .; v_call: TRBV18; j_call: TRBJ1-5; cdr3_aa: CASSRATGIQPQHF; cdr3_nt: TGTGCCAGCTCACGAGCGACAGGTATCCAGCCCCAGCATTTT
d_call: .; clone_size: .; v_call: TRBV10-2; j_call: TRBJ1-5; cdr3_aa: CASSGGRVQPQHF; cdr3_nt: TGCGCCAGCAGTGGAGGAAGGGTTCAGCCCCAGCATTTT
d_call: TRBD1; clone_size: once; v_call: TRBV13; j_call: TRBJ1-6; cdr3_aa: CASSFGGGGYSPLHF; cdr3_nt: TGTGCCAGCAGCTTTGGGGGAGGGGGCTATTCACCCCTCCACTTT
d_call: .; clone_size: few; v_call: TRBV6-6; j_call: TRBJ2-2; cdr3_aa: CASSYSWQGGGELFF; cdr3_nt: TGTGCCAGCAGTTACTCTTGGCAGGGGGGCGGGGAGCTGTTTTTT
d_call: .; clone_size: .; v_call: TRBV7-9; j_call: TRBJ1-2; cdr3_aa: CASSLEGGVGGYTF; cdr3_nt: TGTGCCAGCAGCTTAGAAGGGGGAGTCGGTGGCTACACCTTC
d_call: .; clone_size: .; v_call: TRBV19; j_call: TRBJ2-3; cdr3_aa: CASSPSVRGDTQYF; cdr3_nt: TGTGCCAGTAGTCCGTCGGTTCGAGGAGATACGCAGTATTTT
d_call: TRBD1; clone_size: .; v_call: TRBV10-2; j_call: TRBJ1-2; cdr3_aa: CASSGYQGARGYTF; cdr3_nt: TGCGCCAGCAGTGGATATCAGGGGGCGCGAGGCTACACCTTC
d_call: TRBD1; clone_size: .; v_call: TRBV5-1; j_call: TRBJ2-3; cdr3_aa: CASSLQDRAGDTQYF; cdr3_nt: TGCGCCAGCAGCTTGCAGGACAGGGCAGGGGATACGCAGTATTTT
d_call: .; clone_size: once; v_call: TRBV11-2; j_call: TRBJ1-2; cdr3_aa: CASSLRLANYGYTF; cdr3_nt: TGTGCCAGCAGCCTCCGACTAGCTAACTATGGCTACACCTTC
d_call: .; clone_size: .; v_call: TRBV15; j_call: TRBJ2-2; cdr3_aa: CATSRKGYTGELFF; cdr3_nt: TGTGCCACCAGCAGAAAGGGGTACACCGGGGAGCTGTTTTTT
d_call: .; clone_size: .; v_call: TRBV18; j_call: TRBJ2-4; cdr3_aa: CASSPPTSRHIQYF; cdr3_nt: TGTGCCAGCTCACCACCCACGTCTCGGCACATTCAGTACTTC
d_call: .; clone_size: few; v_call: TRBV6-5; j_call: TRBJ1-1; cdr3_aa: CASSYSSSREAFF; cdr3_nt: TGTGCCAGCAGTTACTCGAGTAGCAGGGAAGCTTTCTTT
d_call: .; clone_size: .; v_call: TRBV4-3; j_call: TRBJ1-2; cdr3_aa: CASSQDRGGGSYGYTF; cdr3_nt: TGCGCCAGCAGCCAAGATCGTGGGGGCGGGTCCTATGGCTACACCTTC
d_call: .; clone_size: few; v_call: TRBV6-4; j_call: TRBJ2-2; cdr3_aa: CASSPQGEANTGELFF; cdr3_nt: TGTGCCAGCAGTCCGCAGGGAGAGGCTAACACCGGGGAGCTGTTTTTT
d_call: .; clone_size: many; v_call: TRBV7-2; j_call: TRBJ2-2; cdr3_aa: CASNSAGRTGELFF; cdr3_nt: TGTGCCAGCAATTCGGCAGGGCGAACCGGGGAGCTGTTTTTT
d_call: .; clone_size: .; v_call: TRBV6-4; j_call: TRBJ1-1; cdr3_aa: CASPPEAFF; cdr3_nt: TGTGCCAGTCCCCCTGAAGCTTTCTTT
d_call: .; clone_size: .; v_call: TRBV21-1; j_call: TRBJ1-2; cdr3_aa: CASSKGGRNYGYTF; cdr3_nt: TGTGCCAGCAGCAAGGGGGGGCGGAACTATGGCTACACCTTC